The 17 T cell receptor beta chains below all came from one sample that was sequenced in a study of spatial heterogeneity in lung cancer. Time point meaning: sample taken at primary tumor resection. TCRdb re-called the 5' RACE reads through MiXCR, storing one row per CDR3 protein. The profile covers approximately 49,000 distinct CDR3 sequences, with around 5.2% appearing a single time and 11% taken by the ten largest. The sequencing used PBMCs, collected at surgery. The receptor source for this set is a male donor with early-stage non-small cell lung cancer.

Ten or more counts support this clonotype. The CDR3 loop reads CASSLAPGTDEQYF. In DNA, the CDR3 is TGCGCCAGCAGCTTGGCTCCCGGGACAGACGAGCAGTACTTC. The gene calls are TRBV5-1 and TRBJ2-7; the match to TRBD1 covers 7 bases. Germline lookup yields CDR1 SGHRS and CDR2 YFSETQ. The V and J ends lost 0 bases and 5 bases, in that order; junction bases with no gene match: 5. CDR3 length: 14 residues.

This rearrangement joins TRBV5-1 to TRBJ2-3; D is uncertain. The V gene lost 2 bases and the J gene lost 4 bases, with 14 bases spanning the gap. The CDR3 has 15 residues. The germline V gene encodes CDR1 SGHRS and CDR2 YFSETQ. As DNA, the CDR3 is TGCGCCAGCAGCTTATCGCCTAGGTCGCCAGATACGCAGTATTTT. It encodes CASSLSPRSPDTQYF. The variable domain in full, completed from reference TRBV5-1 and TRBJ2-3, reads KAGVTQTPRYLIKTRGQQVTLSCSPISGHRSVSWYQQTPGQGLQFLFEYFSETQRNKGNFPGRFSGRQFSNSRSEMNVSTLELGDSALYLCASSLSPRSPDTQYFGPGTRLTVL.

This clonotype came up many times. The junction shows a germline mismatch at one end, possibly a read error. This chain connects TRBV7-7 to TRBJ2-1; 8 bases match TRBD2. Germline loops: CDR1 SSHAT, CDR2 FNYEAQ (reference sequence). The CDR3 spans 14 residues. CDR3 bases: TGTGCTAGCAGCTTGCTAGCGGGCTACAATGAGCAGTTCTTC. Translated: CASSLLAGYNEQFF.

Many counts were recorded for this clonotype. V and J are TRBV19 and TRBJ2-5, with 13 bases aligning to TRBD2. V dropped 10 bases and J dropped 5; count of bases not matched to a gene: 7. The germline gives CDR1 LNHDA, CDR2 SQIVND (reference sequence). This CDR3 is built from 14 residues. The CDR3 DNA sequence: TGTGCCACCTCCGGGACTAGCGGGATGGAGACCCAGTACTTC. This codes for CATSGTSGMETQYF. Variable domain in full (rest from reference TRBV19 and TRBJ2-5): DGGITQSPKYLFRKEGQNVTLSCEQNLNHDAMYWYRQDPGQGLRLIYYSQIVNDFQKGDIAEGYSVSREKKESFPLTVTSAQKNPTAFYLCATSGTSGMETQYFGPGTRLLVL.

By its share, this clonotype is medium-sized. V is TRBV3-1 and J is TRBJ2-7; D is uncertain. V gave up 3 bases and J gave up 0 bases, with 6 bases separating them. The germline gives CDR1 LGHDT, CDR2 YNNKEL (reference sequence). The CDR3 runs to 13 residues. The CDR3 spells CASSQLGSYEQYF. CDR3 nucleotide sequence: TGTGCCAGCAGCCAGCTGGGCTCCTACGAGCAGTACTTC.

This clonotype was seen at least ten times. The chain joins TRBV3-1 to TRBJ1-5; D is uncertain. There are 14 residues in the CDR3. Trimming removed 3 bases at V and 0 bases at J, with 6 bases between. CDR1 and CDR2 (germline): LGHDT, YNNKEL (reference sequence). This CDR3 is CASSQYSSNQPQHF. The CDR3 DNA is TGTGCCAGCAGCCAGTACAGTAGCAATCAGCCCCAGCATTTT.

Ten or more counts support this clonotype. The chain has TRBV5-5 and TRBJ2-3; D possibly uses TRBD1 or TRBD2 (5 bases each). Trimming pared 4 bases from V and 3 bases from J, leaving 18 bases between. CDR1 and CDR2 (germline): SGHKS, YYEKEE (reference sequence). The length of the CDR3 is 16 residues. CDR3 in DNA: TGTGCCAGCAGCCCAGGGACGGCCAAACGGACAGATACGCAGTATTTT. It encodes CASSPGTAKRTDTQYF. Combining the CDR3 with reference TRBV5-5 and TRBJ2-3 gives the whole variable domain DAGVTQSPTHLIKTRGQQVTLRCSPISGHKSVSWYQQVLGQGPQFIFQYYEKEERGRGNFPDRFSARQFPNYSSELNVNALLLGDSALYLCASSPGTAKRTDTQYFGPGTRLTVL.

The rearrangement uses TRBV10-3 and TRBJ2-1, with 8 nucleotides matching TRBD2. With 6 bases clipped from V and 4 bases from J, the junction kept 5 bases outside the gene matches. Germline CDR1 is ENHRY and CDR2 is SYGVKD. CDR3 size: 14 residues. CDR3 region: CAISEAGEYNEQFF. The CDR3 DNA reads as TGTGCCATCAGCGAAGCGGGAGAGTACAATGAGCAGTTCTTC.

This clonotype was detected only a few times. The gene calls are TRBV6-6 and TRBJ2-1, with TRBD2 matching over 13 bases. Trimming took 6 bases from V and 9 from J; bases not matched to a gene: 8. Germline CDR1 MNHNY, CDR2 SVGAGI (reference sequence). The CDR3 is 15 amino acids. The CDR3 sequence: CASSPLAGGISEQFF. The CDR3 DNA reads TGTGCCAGCAGCCCACTAGCGGGAGGGATTAGTGAGCAGTTCTTC.

The CDR3 sequence: CASSSGTSGRPYEQYF. The CDR3 DNA reads as TGTGCCAGCAGTTCCGGGACTAGCGGGAGACCGTACGAGCAGTACTTC. V gene TRBV28 combines with J gene TRBJ2-7; 14 bases map to TRBD2. The trim removed 4 bases at V and 4 bases at J, leaving 6 bases unmatched. The germline V gene has CDR1 MDHEN and CDR2 SYDVKM. The CDR3 is 16 residues long.

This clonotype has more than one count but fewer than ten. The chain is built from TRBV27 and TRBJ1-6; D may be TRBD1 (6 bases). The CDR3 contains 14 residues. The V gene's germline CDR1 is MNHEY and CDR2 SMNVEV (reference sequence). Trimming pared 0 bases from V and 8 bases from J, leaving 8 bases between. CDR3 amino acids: CASSLSGGDSPLHF. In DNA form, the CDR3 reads TGTGCCAGCAGTTTATCAGGGGGAGATTCACCCCTCCACTTT.

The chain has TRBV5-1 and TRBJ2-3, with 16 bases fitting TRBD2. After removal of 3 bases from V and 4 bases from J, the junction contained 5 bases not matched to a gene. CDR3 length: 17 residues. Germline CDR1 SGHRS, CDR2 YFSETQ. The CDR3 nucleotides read TGCGCCAGCAGCTCGGGACTAGCGGGAGGGGTTGCAGATACGCAGTATTTT. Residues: CASSSGLAGGVADTQYF. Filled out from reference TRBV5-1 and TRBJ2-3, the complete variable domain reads KAGVTQTPRYLIKTRGQQVTLSCSPISGHRSVSWYQQTPGQGLQFLFEYFSETQRNKGNFPGRFSGRQFSNSRSEMNVSTLELGDSALYLCASSSGLAGGVADTQYFGPGTRLTVL.

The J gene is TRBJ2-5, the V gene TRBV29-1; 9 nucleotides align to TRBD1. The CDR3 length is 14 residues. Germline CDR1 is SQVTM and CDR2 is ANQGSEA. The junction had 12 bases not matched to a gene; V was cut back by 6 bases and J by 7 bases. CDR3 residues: CSVDPTGGWPTQYF. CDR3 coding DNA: TGCAGCGTGGATCCTACAGGGGGCTGGCCGACCCAGTACTTC. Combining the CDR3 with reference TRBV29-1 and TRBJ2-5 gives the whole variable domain SAVISQKPSRDICQRGTSLTIQCQVDSQVTMMFWYRQQPGQSLTLIATANQGSEATYESGFVIDKFPISRPNLTFSTLTVSNMSPEDSSIYLCSVDPTGGWPTQYFGPGTRLLVL.

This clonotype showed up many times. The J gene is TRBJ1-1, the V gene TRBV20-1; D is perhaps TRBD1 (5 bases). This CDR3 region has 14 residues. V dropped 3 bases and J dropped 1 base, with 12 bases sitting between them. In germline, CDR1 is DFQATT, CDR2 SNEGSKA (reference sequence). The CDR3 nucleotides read TGCAGTGCTAGCCAGATAAGGGGGAACACTGAAGCTTTCTTT. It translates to CSASQIRGNTEAFF.

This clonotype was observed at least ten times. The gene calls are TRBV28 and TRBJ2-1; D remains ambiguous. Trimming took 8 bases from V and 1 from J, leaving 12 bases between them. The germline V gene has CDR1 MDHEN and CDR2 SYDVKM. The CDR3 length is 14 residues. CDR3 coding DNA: TGTGCCAGCCTCCCTTTTGTTTCCTACAATGAGCAGTTCTTC. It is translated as CASLPFVSYNEQFF. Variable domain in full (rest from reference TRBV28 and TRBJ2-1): DVKVTQSSRYLVKRTGEKVFLECVQDMDHENMFWYRQDPGLGLRLIYFSYDVKMKEKGDIPEGYSVSREKKERFSLILESASTNQTSMYLCASLPFVSYNEQFFGPGTRLTVL.

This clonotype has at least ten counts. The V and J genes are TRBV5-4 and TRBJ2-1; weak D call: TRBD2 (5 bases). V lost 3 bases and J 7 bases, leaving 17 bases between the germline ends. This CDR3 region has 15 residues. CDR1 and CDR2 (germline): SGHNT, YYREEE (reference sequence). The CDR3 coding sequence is TGTGCCAGCAGCTCCCCAAGCGGCCCCCTGAATGAGCAGTTCTTC. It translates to CASSSPSGPLNEQFF.

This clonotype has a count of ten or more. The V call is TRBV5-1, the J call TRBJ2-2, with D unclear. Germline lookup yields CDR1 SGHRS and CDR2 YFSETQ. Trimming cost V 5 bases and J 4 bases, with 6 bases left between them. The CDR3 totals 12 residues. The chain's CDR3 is CASSASTGELFF. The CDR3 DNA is TGCGCCAGCAGTGCTAGCACCGGGGAGCTGTTTTTT.